A single sample is the source of the 13 T cell receptor beta chains below, sequenced in a study of blood T cell repertoires in COVID-19. The table came from immunoSEQ multiplex PCR; TCRdb's copy has only in-frame clones and leaves some out. The data show some 54,000 clones, 80% to 85% seen once. Sample: peripheral blood. Receptors were obtained from an older woman with acute or convalescent COVID-19.

This chain joins TRBV12-5 and TRBJ1-4; D gene unclear. Trimming removed 2 bases at V and 8 bases at J, with 21 bases between. The length of the CDR3 is 17 residues. Germline-derived CDR1 and CDR2 are LGHNT and FRNRAP. The CDR3 reads CASGLIRKEGEGEKLFF. CDR3 coding DNA: TGTGCTAGTGGTTTGATCCGTAAGGAGGGAGAAGGGGAAAAACTGTTTTTT.

The chain couples TRBV21-1 to TRBJ1-4. TRBV21-1 is a pseudogene. This CDR3 comprises 17 residues. Here the CDR3 reads CASSDRHGGRILEKLFF. CDR3 bases: TGTGCCAGCAGCGACCGCCACGGAGGGCGGATTCTTGAAAAACTGTTTTTT.

V is TRBV6-2 or TRBV6-3 and J is TRBJ2-3; 8 bases agree with TRBD1. V was clipped by 5 bases and J by 11 bases; unmatched bases: 12. This CDR3 comprises 14 residues. Germline V gives CDR1 MNHEY, CDR2 SVGEGT. CDR3: CASSHGQGRFRQYF. The CDR3 DNA reads as TGTGCCAGCAGTCACGGACAGGGCCGTTTTAGGCAGTATTTT.

The chain employs TRBV10-3 and TRBJ1-2; the match to TRBD1 covers 8 bases. The germline CDR1 and CDR2 sequences are ENHRY and SYGVKD. The CDR3 extends over 16 amino acids. V dropped 5 bases and J dropped 0; count of bases not matched to a gene: 8. CDR3 in amino acids: CAISRTGKLANYGYTF. The CDR3 bases are TGTGCCATCAGTCGGACAGGGAAGCTAGCTAACTATGGCTACACCTTC.

In this sample, this clone turned up a few times. The rearrangement links TRBV7-3 to TRBJ2-2; D is unclear. This CDR3 is built from 14 residues. Germline V CDR1 and CDR2: SGHTA, FQGTGA. V shed 2 bases and J shed 1 base, with 5 bases lying between them. CDR3 loop: CASSLARNTGELFF. In DNA form, the CDR3 reads TGTGCCAGCAGCTTAGCGAGGAACACCGGGGAGCTGTTTTTT. Complete variable domain (other parts from reference TRBV7-3 and TRBJ2-2): GAGVSQTPSNKVTEKGKYVELRCDPISGHTALYWYRQSLGQGPEFLIYFQGTGAADDSGLPNDRFFAVRPEGSVSTLKIQRTERGDSAVYLCASSLARNTGELFFGEGSRLTVL.

The chain is built from TRBV7-3 and TRBJ2-2, with D maybe TRBD1 (5 bases). The V end was cut by 5 bases, the J end by 0 bases, with 10 bases between. The V gene's germline CDR1 is SGHTA and CDR2 FQGTGA. The CDR3 has 15 amino acids. CDR3: CASSLQTANTGELFF. For the CDR3, the DNA is TGTGCCAGCAGCCTACAGACAGCGAACACCGGGGAGCTGTTTTTT.

The V and J genes are TRBV14 and TRBJ1-1; 10 positions agree with TRBD1. The CDR3 sequence is 16 residues long. V trimming: 2 bases; J trimming: 1 base; junction bases outside the gene matches: 4. CDR1 and CDR2 from the germline V gene are SGHDN and FVKESK. The CDR3 sequence is CASSQWTGGPNTEAFF. The CDR3 coding sequence is TGTGCCAGCAGCCAATGGACAGGGGGGCCGAACACTGAAGCTTTCTTT. The full variable domain, rest sourced from reference TRBV14 and TRBJ1-1, is EAGVTQFPSHSVIEKGQTVTLRCDPISGHDNLYWYRRVMGKEIKFLLHFVKESKQDESGMPNNRFLAERTGGTYSTLKVQPAELEDSGVYFCASSQWTGGPNTEAFFGQGTRLTVV.

The J gene is TRBJ1-3, the V gene TRBV10-3, with D possibly TRBD1 on 6 matching bases. The CDR3 is made up of 15 amino acids. V lost 2 bases and J lost 2, with 10 bases in between. The germline V gene has CDR1 ENHRY and CDR2 SYGVKD. This chain's CDR3 is CAISEEGVTGNTIYF. DNA for the CDR3: TGTGCCATCAGTGAGGAGGGGGTCACTGGAAACACCATATATTTT.

This rearrangement joins TRBV24-1 to TRBJ1-1, with D maybe TRBD1 (5 bases). The CDR3 sequence is 13 residues long. Per germline, CDR1 KGHDR and CDR2 SFDVKD. V was shortened by 5 bases and J by 4 bases, with 10 bases between the two germline ends. The CDR3 protein is CATSAGVGTEAFF. CDR3 nucleotides: TGTGCCACCAGTGCGGGGGTGGGCACTGAAGCTTTCTTT.

CDR3 in amino acids: CASSLGRGSYNSPLHF. The CDR3 DNA sequence: TGTGCCAGCAGCCTTGGACGGGGCTCCTATAATTCACCCCTCCACTTT. The chain employs TRBV3-1 (or the pseudogene TRBV3-2) and TRBJ1-6; D is undetermined. The germline CDR1 and CDR2 sequences are LGHDT and YNNKEL (reference sequence). V lost 4 bases and J 0 bases, leaving 10 bases between the germline ends. The CDR3 loop spans 16 amino acids.

The chain recombines TRBV9 with TRBJ2-1; possibly TRBD2 for D (5 bases). Trimming removed 7 bases from V and 7 bases from J, with 9 bases in between. CDR3 length: 11 residues. Germline V gene sequence: CDR1 SGDLS, CDR2 YYNGEE. CDR3 residues: CASSTKNEQFF. The CDR3 coding sequence is TGTGCCAGCTCGACTAAAAATGAGCAGTTCTTC.

The rearrangement links TRBV5-4 to TRBJ1-1; 9 bases agree with TRBD1. Germline-derived CDR1 and CDR2 are SGHNT and YYREEE (reference sequence). The CDR3 length is 16 residues. J was trimmed by 0 bases and V by 4 bases; bases with no gene match: 7. The DNA of the CDR3 is TGTGCCAGCAGCGTCGGGACAGGGAACCTGAACACTGAAGCTTTCTTT. As protein: CASSVGTGNLNTEAFF.

The chain recombines TRBV2 with TRBJ1-2; 7 nucleotides align to TRBD1. The V gene end was trimmed by 5 bases and the J gene end by 9 bases; junction bases not matched to a gene: 6. CDR1 is SNHLY, CDR2 FYNNEI, per germline. The CDR3 spans 12 residues. CDR3 nucleotides: TGTGCCAGCAGTAACGACAGGGTGAGCTACACCTTC. Protein product: CASSNDRVSYTF. The full variable domain, in which reference TRBV2 and TRBJ1-2 provide the parts outside the CDR3, is EPEVTQTPSHQVTQMGQEVILRCVPISNHLYFYWYRQILGQKVEFLVSFYNNEISEKSEIFDDQFSVERPDGSNFTLKIRSTKLEDSAMYFCASSNDRVSYTFGSGTRLTVV.